The subject of this entry is one TCR beta chain. Its matching antigen is unknown. This specimen belongs to a study of T cell responses to AZD1222 COVID-19 vaccine. The study, taken as a whole, reports: Spike was spanned by vaccine-associated CD4 TCRs, with dominance at 160-218 and 743-854. Close to half of all spike-specific TCRs reportedly target regions of the variants that are unmutated.

The CDR3 sequence is 13 residues long. V lost 0 bases and J 7 bases, leaving 9 bases between the germline ends. Per germline, CDR1 MGHDK and CDR2 SYGVNS. Clones were sequenced by immunoSEQ multiplex PCR, and TCRdb holds only the in-frame ones, with some missing. The sample holds some 100,000 clones; approximately 85% are singletons and the top ten take around 13%. The material sequenced was peripheral blood, taken on day 0 of MenACWY control vaccination. This TCR derives from an adult in good health. This chain connects TRBV25-1 to TRBJ1-2; unclear D gene. Here the CDR3 DNA reads TGTGCCAGCAGTGAATATCCGGGAATTGGCTACACCTTC. Translation gives CASSEYPGIGYTF.